This is a list of T cell receptor beta chains from one sample in a study of PD-L1 blockade in urothelial cancer. The data were produced by immunoSEQ multiplex PCR, yet TCRdb's version contains in-frame clones alone and is incomplete. The sample includes about 29,000 clones, over 75% of them seen just once. The sample was PBMCs, taken around atezolizumab (anti-PD-L1) treatment. The receptors stem from a man in his forties or fifties with urothelial cancer. Both conserved end residues are part of each CDR3. D genes are given only for firm matches. The size field is filled for only some rows; it gives once, few, many or a size class.

TRBV19	16	TRBJ2-7	NA	TRBD2	CASSVSGRPSSYEQYF	TGTGCCAGTAGTGTTAGCGGGAGGCCAAGCTCCTACGAGCAGTACTTC
TRBV4-3	15	TRBJ2-1	NA	NA	CASSQTGLTYNEQFF	TGCGCCAGCAGCCAAACAGGATTAACTTACAATGAGCAGTTCTTC
TRBV15	18	TRBJ2-7	NA	TRBD1	CATSPRTGWQRSSYEQYF	TGTGCCACCAGCCCTCGGACAGGATGGCAAAGGTCATCCTACGAGCAGTACTTC
TRBV19	16	TRBJ2-7	NA	TRBD1	CASSISPGQGAYEQYF	TGTGCCAGTAGTATCTCACCGGGACAGGGGGCCTACGAGCAGTACTTC
TRBV5-5	12	TRBJ1-1	few	NA	CASSLGQGKAFF	TGTGCCAGCAGCTTGGGCCAGGGGAAAGCTTTCTTT
TRBV20-1	11	TRBJ2-1	NA	NA	CSASYSNEQFF	TGCAGTGCTAGTTACAGCAATGAGCAGTTCTTC
TRBV9	19	TRBJ2-1	NA	TRBD1	CASSPTLGEGQGSYNEQFF	TGTGCCAGCAGCCCAACCTTGGGGGAGGGACAGGGGTCCTACAATGAGCAGTTCTTC
TRBV9	14	TRBJ2-7	NA	NA	CASSVGSGTYEQYF	TGTGCCAGCAGCGTAGGGAGCGGCACCTACGAGCAGTACTTC
TRBV6-1	13	TRBJ1-6	NA	NA	CASSEAVYSPLHF	TGTGCCAGCAGTGAAGCCGTTTATTCACCCCTCCACTTT
TRBV7-9	11	TRBJ2-1	NA	NA	CASSQLSEQFF	TGTGCCAGCAGCCAACTTAGTGAGCAGTTCTTC
TRBV6-6	12	TRBJ2-1	NA	TRBD2	CASSYSGLAALF	TGTGCCAGCAGTTACTCGGGACTAGCGGCACTCTTC
TRBV6-5	13	TRBJ1-1	NA	NA	CASSQIQGFEAFF	TGTGCCAGCAGTCAGATACAGGGTTTTGAAGCTTTCTTT
TRBV5-4	17	TRBJ2-2	NA	TRBD1	CASSFETGGLLTGELFF	TGTGCCAGCAGCTTCGAAACAGGGGGGTTGTTGACCGGGGAGCTGTTTTTT